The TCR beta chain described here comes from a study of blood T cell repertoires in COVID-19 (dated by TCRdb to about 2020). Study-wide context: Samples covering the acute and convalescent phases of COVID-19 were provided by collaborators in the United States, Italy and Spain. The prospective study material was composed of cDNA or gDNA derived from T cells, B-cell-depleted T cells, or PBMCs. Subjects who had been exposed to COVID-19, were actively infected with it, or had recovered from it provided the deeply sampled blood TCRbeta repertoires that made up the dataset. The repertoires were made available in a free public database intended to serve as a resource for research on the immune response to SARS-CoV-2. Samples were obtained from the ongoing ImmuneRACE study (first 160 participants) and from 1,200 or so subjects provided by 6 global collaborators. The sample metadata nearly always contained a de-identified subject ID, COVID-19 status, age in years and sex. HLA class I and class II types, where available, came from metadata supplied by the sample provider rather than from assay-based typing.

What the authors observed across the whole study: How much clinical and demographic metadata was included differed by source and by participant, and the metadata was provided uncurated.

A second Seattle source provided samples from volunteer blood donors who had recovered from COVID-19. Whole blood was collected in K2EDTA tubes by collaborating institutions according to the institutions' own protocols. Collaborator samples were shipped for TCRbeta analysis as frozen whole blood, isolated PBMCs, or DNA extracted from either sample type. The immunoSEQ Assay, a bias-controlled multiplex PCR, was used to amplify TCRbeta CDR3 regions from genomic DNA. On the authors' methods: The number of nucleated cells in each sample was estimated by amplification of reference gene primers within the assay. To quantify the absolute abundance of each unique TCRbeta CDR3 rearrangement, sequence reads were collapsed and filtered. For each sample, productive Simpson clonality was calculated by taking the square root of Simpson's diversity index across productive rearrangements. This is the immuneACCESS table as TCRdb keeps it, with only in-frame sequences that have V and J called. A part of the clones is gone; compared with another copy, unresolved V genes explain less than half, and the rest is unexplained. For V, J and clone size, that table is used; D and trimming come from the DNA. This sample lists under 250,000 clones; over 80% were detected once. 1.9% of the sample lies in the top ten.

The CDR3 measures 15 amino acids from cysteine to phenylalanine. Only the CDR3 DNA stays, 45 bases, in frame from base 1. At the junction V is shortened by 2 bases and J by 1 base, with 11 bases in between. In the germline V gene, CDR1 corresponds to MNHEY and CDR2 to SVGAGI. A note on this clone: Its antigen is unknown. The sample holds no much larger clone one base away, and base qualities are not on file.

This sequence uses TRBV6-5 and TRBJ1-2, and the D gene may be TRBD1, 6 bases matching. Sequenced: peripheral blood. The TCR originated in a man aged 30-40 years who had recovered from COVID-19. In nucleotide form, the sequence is TGTGCCAGCAGTTACCCCCAGGGGAATAACTATGGCTACACCTTC. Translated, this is CASSYPQGNNYGYTF.